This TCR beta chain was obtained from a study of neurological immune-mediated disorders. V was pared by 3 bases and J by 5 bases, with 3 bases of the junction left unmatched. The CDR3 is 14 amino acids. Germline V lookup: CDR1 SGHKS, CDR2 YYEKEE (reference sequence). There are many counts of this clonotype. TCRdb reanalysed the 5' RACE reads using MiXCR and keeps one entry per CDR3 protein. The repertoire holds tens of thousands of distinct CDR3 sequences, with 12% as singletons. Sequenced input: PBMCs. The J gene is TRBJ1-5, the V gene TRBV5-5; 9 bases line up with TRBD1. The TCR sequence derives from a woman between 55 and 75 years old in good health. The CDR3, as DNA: TGTGCCAGCAGCTCCACAGGGGGCGATCAGCCCCAGCATTTT. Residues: CASSSTGGDQPQHF.